These 27 T cell receptor beta chains share one sample of origin, sequenced in a study of T cell repertoires in cytomegalovirus infection. TCRdb used MiXCR to reprocess the reads, holding one entry per CDR3 protein. The sample records just under 300,000 distinct CDR3 sequences, around 10% being singletons. The sequenced sample consisted of PBMCs. Receptors were obtained from a human donor in good health (CMV status not recorded). Some clones in this sample may be carry-over from other donors' samples.

This clonotype has at least ten counts. The rearrangement joins TRBV7-3 to TRBJ2-1; the D is unclear. The CDR3 extends over 14 amino acids. Trimming left V 5 bases short and J 1 base short, with 9 bases between. From germline, CDR1 is SGHTA and CDR2 FQGTGA. In nucleotides, the CDR3 is TGTGCCAGCAGCAACGGTGCTTCCTACAATGAGCAGTTCTTC. It specifies CASSNGASYNEQFF.

This clonotype was seen more than once but under ten times. This chain links TRBV10-3 with TRBJ1-5; 8 positions agree with TRBD1. The CDR3 runs to 16 residues. Germline-derived CDR1 and CDR2 are ENHRY and SYGVKD. The junction had 6 bases not matched to a gene; V was cut back by 0 bases and J by 5 bases. The CDR3 nucleotides are TGTGCCATCAGTGAGTCCGGACAGGGCATCGATCAGCCCCAGCATTTT. Translated, it gives CAISESGQGIDQPQHF.

V is TRBV2 and J is TRBJ1-6; 7 bases match TRBD1. The J segment lost 8 bases and the V segment lost 6 bases, leaving 7 bases of the junction unmatched. Looked up from germline, CDR1 is SNHLY and CDR2 is FYNNEI. The CDR3 is 14 amino acids. For the CDR3, the DNA is TGTGCCAGCAGCTCAGGGGGTCTTTATTCACCCCTCCACTTT. Protein: CASSSGGLYSPLHF. The full variable domain, with the rest looked up from reference TRBV2 and TRBJ1-6, is EPEVTQTPSHQVTQMGQEVILRCVPISNHLYFYWYRQILGQKVEFLVSFYNNEISEKSEIFDDQFSVERPDGSNFTLKIRSTKLEDSAMYFCASSSGGLYSPLHFGNGTRLTVT.

Many counts were recorded for this clonotype. The V and J genes are TRBV6-1 and TRBJ2-1, with D possibly being TRBD1 or TRBD2 (5 bases each). The CDR3 length is 15 residues. V was cut by 8 bases and J by 9 bases, with 23 bases left in between. Germline-derived CDR1 and CDR2 are MNHNS and SASEGT. The CDR3 sequence is CASALGSRGFFEQFF. The CDR3 DNA sequence: TGTGCCAGCGCACTAGGGTCTAGGGGCTTCTTTGAGCAGTTCTTC.

This clonotype was observed many times. This chain joins TRBV20-1 and TRBJ1-5, with a possible D match to TRBD1 (6 bases). Germline CDR1 is DFQATT and CDR2 is SNEGSKA (reference sequence). V was shortened by 2 bases and J by 10 bases, with 21 bases between the two germline ends. The CDR3 has 15 amino acids. As DNA, the CDR3 is TGCAGTGCTAGATTAACCCAACAGGGCAGGGGACCCCAGCATTTT. Amino acid sequence: CSARLTQQGRGPQHF.

This clonotype was counted ten times or more. This chain uses TRBV9 with TRBJ2-1, with a tentative D call TRBD2 (5 bases). With 0 bases removed from V and 0 bases from J, the gap between germline ends came to 13 bases. In germline, CDR1 is SGDLS, CDR2 YYNGEE. CDR3 size: 17 residues. The CDR3 DNA is TGTGCCAGCAGCGTAGAAAGCGGACTGAGCTCCTACAATGAGCAGTTCTTC. Translated: CASSVESGLSSYNEQFF.

There are a few counts of this clonotype. This rearrangement joins TRBV29-1 to TRBJ2-7; 8 positions agree with TRBD1. The CDR3 has 13 residues. The trim removed 6 bases at V and 4 bases at J, leaving 8 bases unmatched. Germline CDR1 and CDR2: SQVTM and ANQGSEA. CDR3 residues: CSVLDGQGYEQYF. CDR3 sequence (DNA): TGCAGCGTCCTAGACGGACAGGGTTACGAGCAGTACTTC.

On this clonotype: Given a much more abundant clone one base away, this may be a read error. The chain has TRBV5-1 and TRBJ2-3; a possible D gene is TRBD2 (5 bases). Deletions cut 4 bases from V and 5 bases from J, with 14 bases between. Germline-derived CDR1 and CDR2 are SGHRS and YFSETQ. The CDR3 is made up of 14 amino acids. The CDR3 here is CASSLADLGDTQYF. The CDR3 DNA reads TGCGCCAGCAGCCTAGCAGACCTGGGAGATACGCAGTATTTT.

In this sample, this clonotype turned up many times. The J gene is TRBJ2-3, the V gene TRBV6-2 or TRBV6-3; 11 nucleotides line up with TRBD1. Germline assignment: CDR1 MNHEY and CDR2 SVGEGT. Trimming took 2 bases from V and 7 from J; bases not matched to a gene: 11. The CDR3 runs to 17 residues. The CDR3, as DNA: TGTGCCAGCAGTTACCGAGGGACAGGGGGAAGATCGAATACGCAGTATTTT. It yields the protein CASSYRGTGGRSNTQYF.

This clonotype was recorded many times. The chain joins TRBV7-9 to TRBJ2-1; D remains ambiguous. Germline V gives CDR1 SEHNR, CDR2 FQNEAQ (reference sequence). V was clipped by 3 bases and J by 8 bases, with 11 bases between them. The CDR3 totals 13 residues. Here the CDR3 reads CASSFTSSDEQFF. Here the CDR3 DNA reads TGTGCCAGCAGCTTCACGTCCTCGGATGAGCAGTTCTTC.

A few counts support this clonotype. The chain carries TRBV18 and TRBJ2-5; tentative D call: TRBD1 (5 bases). Germline V gene data show CDR1 as KGHSH and CDR2 as LQKENI. The CDR3 consists of 16 residues. Trimming cost V 1 base and J 1 base, with 13 bases left between them. The CDR3 nucleotides are TGTGCCAGCTCACCACAGGGAATTGGGGCCCAAGAGACCCAGTACTTC. This sequence encodes CASSPQGIGAQETQYF.

In its sample, this clonotype was seen many times. This chain links TRBV28 with TRBJ1-1, with 9 bases lining up with TRBD1. Germline values: CDR1 MDHEN, CDR2 SYDVKM. There are 15 residues in the CDR3. Germline trimming cut 6 bases from V and 1 base from J; bases unmatched to any gene: 6. CDR3 loop: CASREQGAENTEAFF. CDR3 DNA: TGTGCCAGCAGAGAACAGGGGGCGGAGAACACTGAAGCTTTCTTT.

At least ten counts were recorded for this clonotype. V and J are TRBV7-9 and TRBJ1-1; TRBD1 matches at 7 bases. The CDR3 runs 14 residues. The germline V gene encodes CDR1 SEHNR and CDR2 FQNEAQ (reference sequence). The V segment lost 5 bases and the J segment 4 bases; nucleotides outside the gene matches: 7. DNA of the CDR3: TGTGCCAGCAGCGCCCAGGCAGGGGGCACTGAAGCTTTCTTT. Translating gives CASSAQAGGTEAFF.

This clonotype has a count of ten or more. This chain joins TRBV9 and TRBJ2-1, with TRBD2 matching 12 bases. This CDR3 spans 15 amino acids. Germline V gene sequence: CDR1 SGDLS, CDR2 YYNGEE. The trim removed 3 bases at V and 6 bases at J, leaving 4 bases unmatched. For the CDR3, the DNA is TGTGCCAGCAGCGGACTAGCGGGGGTCTTCAATGAGCAGTTCTTC. It translates to CASSGLAGVFNEQFF.

The rearrangement links TRBV20-1 to TRBJ1-1; D might be TRBD1 (5 bases). The V gene's germline CDR1 is DFQATT and CDR2 SNEGSKA (reference sequence). The V and J ends lost 4 bases and 6 bases respectively, with 30 bases between them. This CDR3 has 18 residues. The CDR3 DNA reads TGCAGTGCTATCGGCCTGAACGGCAGGGTTCTGCCAAACGCTGAAGCTTTCTTT. Translating gives CSAIGLNGRVLPNAEAFF.

The chain employs TRBV29-1 and TRBJ1-1; the D gene is possibly TRBD1 (6 bases). Germline lookup yields CDR1 SQVTM and CDR2 ANQGSEA. This CDR3 region has 12 residues. Trimming took off 5 bases at V and 1 base at J, with 8 bases between the two ends. CDR3 in DNA: TGCAGCGTTCAGACAGGGAACACTGAAGCTTTCTTT. Residues: CSVQTGNTEAFF.

The V and J genes are TRBV6-6 and TRBJ2-3, with TRBD2 identical over 8 bases. Germline V gene sequence: CDR1 MNHNY, CDR2 SVGAGI (reference sequence). V was pared by 0 bases and J by 5 bases, with 7 bases of the junction left unmatched. The CDR3 totals 16 residues. The CDR3 loop is CASSYSGGGTGDTQYF. The DNA for the CDR3 is TGTGCCAGCAGTTACTCCGGCGGGGGGACGGGAGATACGCAGTATTTT.

This chain links TRBV28 with TRBJ2-1; 12 bases fit TRBD1. The trim removed 7 bases at V and 10 bases at J, leaving 8 bases unmatched. Germline CDR1 reads MDHEN; CDR2 reads SYDVKM. The CDR3 runs to 14 residues. The CDR3 DNA reads as TGTGCCAGCAAACCGGGACAGGGGGCCTGGGAGCAGTTCTTC. It codes for CASKPGQGAWEQFF.

This clonotype occurred many times. The chain combines TRBV19 with TRBJ2-1; perhaps TRBD2 as D (5 bases). Germline-derived CDR1 and CDR2 are LNHDA and SQIVND (reference sequence). V was cut by 8 bases and J by 9 bases, with 8 bases left in between. This CDR3 is 10 amino acids long. Here the CDR3 DNA reads TGTGCCAGTGCCGGGATTGAGCAGTTCTTC. Translation: CASAGIEQFF.

This clonotype was detected ten times or more. The V call is TRBV7-2, the J call TRBJ2-1; D is unresolved. Germline assignment: CDR1 SGHTA and CDR2 FQGNSA. Trimming stripped 4 bases from V and 11 bases from J, with 12 bases between. CDR3 length: 12 residues. The CDR3 loop is CASSSRAGKQFF. DNA for the CDR3: TGTGCCAGCAGCTCTAGGGCTGGTAAGCAGTTCTTC. The variable domain in full, completed from reference TRBV7-2 and TRBJ2-1, reads GAGVSQSPSNKVTEKGKDVELRCDPISGHTALYWYRQSLGQGLEFLIYFQGNSAPDKSGLPSDRFSAERTGGSVSTLTIQRTQQEDSAVYLCASSSRAGKQFFGPGTRLTVL.

The rearrangement links TRBV14 to TRBJ2-7; D may be TRBD1 (6 bases). The V end lost 2 bases, the J end lost 2 bases, and 13 bases lay between the germline ends. CDR1 is SGHDN, CDR2 FVKESK, per germline. The CDR3 has 15 amino acids. The CDR3 coding sequence is TGTGCCAGCAGCCAACTCCGGGACATTACCTACGAGCAGTACTTC. As protein: CASSQLRDITYEQYF.

This clonotype was counted at least ten times. The chain is built from TRBV27 and TRBJ2-7; 8 bases are a match to TRBD1. The germline gives CDR1 MNHEY, CDR2 SMNVEV (reference sequence). The ends lost 3 bases at V and 2 bases at J; junction bases unmatched: 3. The CDR3 length is 14 residues. The CDR3 protein is CASSFLTGAYEQYF. CDR3 bases: TGTGCCAGCAGTTTTTTGACAGGGGCCTACGAGCAGTACTTC.

In this sample, this clonotype turned up many times. This chain links TRBV20-1 with TRBJ2-2; D is ambiguous. This CDR3 has 13 residues. Trimming left V 0 bases short and J 5 bases short, with 7 bases between. Germline lookup yields CDR1 DFQATT and CDR2 SNEGSKA (reference sequence). CDR3 in amino acids: CSARDPRTGELFF. For the CDR3, the DNA is TGCAGTGCTAGAGATCCGCGTACCGGGGAGCTGTTTTTT.

This clonotype appeared many times. This chain uses TRBV7-2 with TRBJ2-7, with D possibly TRBD2 on 5 matching bases. The CDR3 extends over 16 amino acids. V was cut by 3 bases and J by 7 bases, with 22 bases left in between. Looked up from germline, CDR1 is SGHTA and CDR2 is FQGNSA. This CDR3 is CASSFAPMDSIGEQYV. The DNA for the CDR3 is TGTGCCAGCAGCTTCGCTCCGATGGACTCCATTGGAGAGCAGTACGTC.

V usage is TRBV25-1 and J usage is TRBJ1-1; tentative D call: TRBD1 (6 bases). The germline V gene encodes CDR1 MGHDK and CDR2 SYGVNS. The ends were cut back, 9 bases at V and 6 bases at J, with 17 bases in the middle. The CDR3 covers 13 residues. Here the CDR3 DNA reads TGTGCCAGTAAAGGGGGTGGGAAGGCTGAAGCTTTCTTT. This sequence encodes CASKGGGKAEAFF.

In this sample, this clonotype turned up a few times. The CDR3 DNA reads TGTGCCAGCAGCGACGCTAGCGGGTTCAGCACAGATACGCAGTATTTT. Protein sequence: CASSDASGFSTDTQYF. This chain uses TRBV9 with TRBJ2-3; 8 bases are a match to TRBD2. V gave up 3 bases and J gave up 0 bases; unmatched junction bases: 6. The germline CDR1 and CDR2 sequences are SGDLS and YYNGEE. This CDR3 comprises 16 residues.

In its sample, this clonotype was seen many times. This chain joins TRBV6-6 and TRBJ2-7; a weak D match, TRBD2 (5 bases). The CDR3 is made up of 14 amino acids. Trimming removed 4 bases at V and 1 base at J, with 11 bases between. Germline V gene data show CDR1 as MNHNY and CDR2 as SVGAGI (reference sequence). CDR3 DNA: TGTGCCAGCAGTTCGGACTTACTTTCCTACGAGCAGTACTTC. Residues: CASSSDLLSYEQYF.